This T cell receptor beta chain derives from a study of T cell responses to AZD1222 COVID-19 vaccine. Whole-study findings and limits: Spike-wide vaccine-associated CD4 TCRs dominated at 160-218 and 743-854. Variant regions that are unmutated are reportedly the target of nearly half of spike-specific TCRs. The donor group comprised mostly white British people and more females; the analysis possibly underestimated clonal diversity. Repertoires were sampled only after the peak T cell response.

Some clones are missing from TCRdb's copy, which holds only in-frame ones; the method was immunoSEQ multiplex PCR. The repertoire holds tens of thousands of clones, roughly 90% seen once, with 9.5% to 13% in the top ten. The sample holds one count of this clone. The antigen is unknown. The CDR3 is 17 residues long. This sample comprised peripheral blood, obtained 28 days after the second AZD1222 dose. The chain links TRBV21-1 to TRBJ2-1; the table's D call of TRBD2 was not tested on the DNA. TRBV21-1 is marked as a pseudogene. The clonotype comes from an adult who received the AZD1222 COVID-19 vaccine. CDR3 coding DNA: TGTGCCAGCAGCATCGGACTAGCGGGGCCTCGGATCGGTGAGCAGTTCTTC. Translation: CASSIGLAGPRIGEQFF.